This TCR beta chain comes out of a study of shared clonotypes between healthy human individuals. Overall study results and limits: Donors were few, which limited the genetic and exposure-history diversity represented.

Concerning this clone itself: Its antigen is not identified. The identical CDR3 is also encoded by other nucleotide sequences in the sample.

CDR1 and CDR2 from the germline V gene are ENHRY and SYGVKD. Trimming took off 2 bases at V and 4 bases at J, with 2 bases between the two ends. This CDR3 spans 11 amino acids. Running of the assay took place at deep level. Unsorted PBMC contributed 250 to 300 ng DNA, 25,000 to 35,000 T cell genomes, to each replicate PCR. Some clones are missing from TCRdb's copy, which holds only in-frame ones; the method was immunoSEQ multiplex PCR. The sample shows about 470,000 clones, 75% to 85% of them seen only once. Genomic DNA came from 70 million to 100 million PBMCs in unsorted samples. The rearrangement joins TRBV10-3 to TRBJ2-5; unclear D gene. This receptor was taken from a woman aged 40-49 years in good health. Some clones in this sample may be carry-over from other donors' samples. The sample was PBMCs. The CDR3, as DNA: TGTGCCATCAGTGAGAGAGAGACCCAGTACTTC. Translating it yields CAISERETQYF.